Listed here are 10 T cell receptor beta chains from one sample, sequenced in a study of blood T cells in healthy people across ages. Using a J-beta primer mix together with a sample-barcoded 5' primer, a second PCR was run for roughly 7 to 11 cycles. TCRdb itself ran the 5' RACE reads through MiXCR, one entry per CDR3 protein. The data contain around 320,000 distinct CDR3 sequences, around 27% of them singletons. The sequencing sample was made of blood. The receptors come from a woman between 65 and 79 years old in good health.

At least ten counts were recorded for this clonotype. This sequence joins TRBV29-1 and TRBJ2-5; 7 nucleotides agree with TRBD1. Trimming cost V 3 bases and J 2 bases; bases outside gene matches: 9. CDR1 is SQVTM and CDR2 is ANQGSEA in the germline V gene. The CDR3 totals 15 residues. CDR3 sequence (DNA): TGCAGCGTTGAGCGAGGGGGCGCGAGTCAAGAGACCCAGTACTTC. It translates to CSVERGGASQETQYF.

This clonotype was counted between two and nine times. The V call is TRBV29-1, the J call TRBJ1-4; 9 nucleotides line up with TRBD1. Per germline, CDR1 SQVTM and CDR2 ANQGSEA. The CDR3 totals 13 residues. The V gene end was trimmed by 7 bases and the J gene end by 6 bases; junction bases not matched to a gene: 6. CDR3 protein: CSATTGGHEKLFF. The CDR3 DNA sequence: TGCAGCGCCACAACAGGGGGCCATGAAAAACTGTTTTTT. Drawing the rest from reference TRBV29-1 and TRBJ1-4, the complete variable domain is SAVISQKPSRDICQRGTSLTIQCQVDSQVTMMFWYRQQPGQSLTLIATANQGSEATYESGFVIDKFPISRPNLTFSTLTVSNMSPEDSSIYLCSATTGGHEKLFFGSGTQLSVL.

The chain links TRBV7-2 to TRBJ2-2; D is unclear. This CDR3 has 12 residues. V lost 5 bases and J lost 7, with 8 bases in between. CDR1 and CDR2 (germline): SGHTA, FQGNSA. The CDR3, as DNA: TGTGCCAGCAGCCCGTTTAGCGGGGAGCTGTTTTTT. Amino acid sequence: CASSPFSGELFF.

This clonotype was found a few times. V and J are TRBV12-3 or TRBV12-4 and TRBJ2-1; the match to TRBD2 covers 9 bases. CDR3 size: 17 residues. The V gene end was trimmed by 2 bases and the J gene end by 7 bases; junction bases not matched to a gene: 12. CDR3 in amino acids: CASSLPPWREGRNEQFF. The CDR3 DNA follows: TGTGCCAGCAGTTTACCACCTTGGCGGGAGGGCCGAAATGAGCAGTTCTTC.

This clonotype was seen only a few times. The chain has TRBV6-5 and TRBJ2-1; perhaps TRBD2 as D (5 bases). CDR3 length equals 14 residues. V was clipped by 2 bases and J by 9 bases, with 14 bases between them. The germline V gene encodes CDR1 MNHEY and CDR2 SVGAGI. Here the CDR3 DNA reads TGTGCCAGCAGTTACCGGTGGGAGAGGAGTGAGCAGTTCTTC. This translates into CASSYRWERSEQFF.

V is TRBV6-4 and J is TRBJ2-7; perhaps TRBD2 as D (6 bases). This CDR3 spans 19 amino acids. Germline loops: CDR1 MRHNA, CDR2 SNTAGT. Trimming stripped 2 bases from V and 0 bases from J, with 23 bases between. The CDR3 sequence is CASSDPRLVGEPGSYEQYF. CDR3 DNA: TGTGCCAGCAGTGACCCGAGACTAGTGGGAGAGCCAGGCTCCTACGAGCAGTACTTC.

This clonotype was detected ten times or more. The chain is built from TRBV9 and TRBJ2-1; D remains unclear. The germline CDR1 and CDR2 sequences are SGDLS and YYNGEE. The CDR3 is made up of 16 amino acids. The germline V and J ends were trimmed by 2 bases and 0 bases, with 12 bases remaining between them. CDR3 coding DNA: TGTGCCAGCAGCGTGGCGCATACCACCTCCTACAATGAGCAGTTCTTC. Its protein is CASSVAHTTSYNEQFF.

This clonotype has just a few counts. CDR3 coding DNA: TGTGCCAGCAGCCAAGGTACAGAGAATTCTGGGGCCAACGTCCTGACTTTC. Residues: CASSQGTENSGANVLTF. The chain uses TRBV4-2 and TRBJ2-6; D gene ambiguous. Trimming pared 1 base from V and 1 base from J, leaving 11 bases between. This CDR3 has 17 residues. Germline assignment: CDR1 LGHNA and CDR2 YNFKEQ.

In its sample, this clonotype was seen once. This chain links TRBV5-1 with TRBJ2-3, with D perhaps TRBD2 (7 bases). Trimming shortened V by 0 bases and J by 5 bases, and 13 bases separated the two germline ends. CDR1 is SGHRS, CDR2 YFSETQ, per germline. The CDR3 totals 15 residues. The DNA for the CDR3 is TGCGCCAGCAGCTTGGAGACAGGCGGGAGAGATACGCAGTATTTT. It is translated as CASSLETGGRDTQYF.

The V gene is TRBV15, the J gene TRBJ2-3, with 7 bases identical to TRBD2. CDR1 LNHNV and CDR2 YYDKDF come from the germline V gene (reference sequence). The CDR3 has 16 amino acids. V lost 1 base and J lost 2; bases outside the gene matches: 6. CDR3 sequence: CATSRVPGGTTDTQYF. In DNA, the CDR3 is TGTGCCACCAGCAGAGTACCGGGGGGAACCACAGATACGCAGTATTTT.